Following are 6 T cell receptor beta chains from one sample sequenced in a study of blood T cell repertoires in COVID-19. Some clones are missing from TCRdb's copy, which holds only in-frame ones; the method was immunoSEQ multiplex PCR. The sample lists 450,000 or so clones, over 85% occurring once. The material sequenced was peripheral blood. These receptors originate from a man aged 18 to 30 with COVID-19, enrolled during active disease.

The chain joins TRBV6-4 to TRBJ1-1, with a weak D call TRBD1 (6 bases). The CDR3 contains 14 residues. V was trimmed by 6 bases and J by 1 base, leaving 12 bases between them. Germline lookup yields CDR1 MRHNA and CDR2 SNTAGT. The chain's CDR3 is CASSPDRSNTEAFF. The CDR3 bases are TGTGCCAGCAGCCCCGACAGGTCGAACACTGAAGCTTTCTTT.

The CDR3 DNA is TGTGCCAGCAGCCCCCGGGACAGGGGTGACGAGCAGTACTTC. It is translated as CASSPRDRGDEQYF. The V call is TRBV11-2, the J call TRBJ2-7; 10 bases match TRBD1. The CDR3 contains 14 residues. J gave up 5 bases and V 5 bases, and 6 bases lay outside the gene matches. From germline, CDR1 is SGHAT and CDR2 FQNNGV.

The V call is TRBV7-9, the J call TRBJ1-1; 8 bases line up with TRBD1. CDR1 SEHNR and CDR2 FQNEAQ come from the germline V gene (reference sequence). The CDR3 extends over 16 amino acids. Losses at the gene ends were 5 bases for V and 5 bases for J; bases not matched to a gene: 13. CDR3 region: CASSPSIGQGKTEAFF. The DNA for the CDR3 is TGTGCCAGCAGCCCCTCGATCGGACAGGGCAAGACTGAAGCTTTCTTT.

The gene calls are TRBV2 and TRBJ2-7, with TRBD2 matching 10 bases. This CDR3 has 14 residues. CDR1 is SNHLY and CDR2 is FYNNEI in the germline V gene. With 7 bases clipped from V and 3 bases from J, the junction kept 6 bases outside the gene matches. Here the CDR3 reads CASNSGGTLYEQYF. Here the CDR3 DNA reads TGTGCCAGCAATAGCGGGGGGACACTCTACGAGCAGTACTTC.

This clone was recorded once. The chain couples TRBV6-5 to TRBJ2-5; 7 positions match TRBD2. The length of the CDR3 is 14 residues. The V and J ends lost 4 bases and 3 bases, in that order; junction bases with no gene match: 5. Germline CDR1 reads MNHEY; CDR2 reads SVGAGI. CDR3 DNA sequence: TGTGCCAGCAGTTCCCCAAGCGGGGAAGAGACCCAGTACTTC. It translates to CASSSPSGEETQYF.

V gene TRBV5-4 combines with J gene TRBJ2-7; D gene ambiguous. The CDR3 spans 13 residues. V lost 4 bases and J lost 0, with 8 bases in between. Germline values: CDR1 SGHNT, CDR2 YYREEE (reference sequence). The CDR3 sequence: CASSLIHSYEQYF. The CDR3 nucleotides read TGTGCCAGCAGCCTCATACACTCCTACGAGCAGTACTTC.